This passage covers 20 T cell receptor beta chains from one sample sequenced in a study of CD8 T cell repertoires and HIV-1 epitope variants. Sequencing used immunoSEQ multiplex PCR; TCRdb keeps in-frame clones, though not all of them. The sample yields around 3,300 clones, 69% seen once. These TCRs are of unknown antigen specificity. Sequenced: cultured CD8+ T cells derived from PBMCs. The receptors stem from a male donor with HIV.

The chain's CDR3 is CANQKGSNQPQHF. CDR3 bases: TGTGCCAACCAGAAGGGAAGCAATCAGCCCCAGCATTTT. The J gene is TRBJ1-5, the V gene TRBV28; unclear D gene. V gave up 10 bases and J gave up 1 base, with 11 bases separating them. The CDR3 has 13 amino acids. Per germline, CDR1 MDHEN and CDR2 SYDVKM.

The genes are TRBV6-6 and TRBJ2-1; 11 bases map to TRBD2. CDR1 and CDR2 from the germline V gene are MNHNY and SVGAGI (reference sequence). The CDR3 is 15 residues long. The V and J ends lost 4 bases and 4 bases, in that order; junction bases with no gene match: 3. CDR3 protein: CASSSLAGGYNEQFF. The CDR3 coding sequence is TGTGCCAGCAGTTCCCTAGCGGGGGGTTACAATGAGCAGTTCTTC.

The chain links TRBV29-1 to TRBJ2-1; TRBD2 aligns across 7 bases. The germline gives CDR1 SQVTM, CDR2 ANQGSEA. The CDR3 spans 15 residues. J was trimmed by 4 bases and V by 3 bases; bases with no gene match: 9. The CDR3 DNA sequence: TGCAGCGTTGAGGGGGGGAACCTCCCTTACAATGAGCAGTTCTTC. It is translated as CSVEGGNLPYNEQFF.

In DNA, the CDR3 is TGCGCCAGCTCCGGGACAGGGGTTACCGGGGAGCTGTTTTTT. Encoded protein: CASSGTGVTGELFF. The gene calls are TRBV4-3 and TRBJ2-2, with 10 bases lining up with TRBD1. The junction had 5 bases not matched to a gene; V was cut back by 8 bases and J by 5 bases. CDR3 length: 14 amino acids. Looked up from germline, CDR1 is LGHNA and CDR2 is YSLEER.

V is TRBV15 and J is TRBJ1-1; D remains ambiguous. Looked up from germline, CDR1 is LNHNV and CDR2 is YYDKDF (reference sequence). V was pared by 0 bases and J by 5 bases, with 13 bases between. The CDR3 runs to 15 residues. The CDR3 nucleotides read TGTGCCACCAGCAGAGACCGAGGGTGGTGGACTGAAGCTTTCTTT. It translates to CATSRDRGWWTEAFF.

This clone has a handful of counts. The CDR3 is CASSAYREDRRAEAFF. The DNA of the CDR3 is TGTGCCAGCAGTGCCTACAGGGAAGACCGCCGAGCTGAAGCTTTCTTT. The chain combines TRBV28 with TRBJ1-1; D is possibly TRBD1 (6 bases). The CDR3 contains 16 residues. The V end lost 5 bases, the J end lost 6 bases, and 22 bases lay between the germline ends. Per germline, CDR1 MDHEN and CDR2 SYDVKM.

The rearrangement joins TRBV19 to TRBJ1-1; D might be TRBD1 (6 bases). CDR1 and CDR2 (germline): LNHDA, SQIVND (reference sequence). V lost 4 bases and J 3 bases, leaving 9 bases between the germline ends. This CDR3 contains 13 residues. Here the CDR3 DNA reads TGTGCCAGTAGTAACAGGGAGGACACTGAAGCTTTCTTT. Its protein is CASSNREDTEAFF.

V and J are TRBV9 and TRBJ2-7; D may be TRBD1 (7 bases). Trimming stripped 2 bases from V and 5 bases from J, with 14 bases between. The germline V gene has CDR1 SGDLS and CDR2 YYNGEE. CDR3 length equals 14 residues. The DNA for the CDR3 is TGTGCCAGCAGCGTGTCAGGGGGGATGGACGAGCAGTACTTC. Translated, it gives CASSVSGGMDEQYF.

There are a few counts of this clone. This chain uses TRBV11-2 with TRBJ2-7; no clear D gene. Per germline, CDR1 SGHAT and CDR2 FQNNGV. The V end lost 0 bases, the J end lost 0 bases, and 9 bases lay between the germline ends. The CDR3 sequence is 15 residues long. In DNA, the CDR3 is TGTGCCAGCAGCTTAGAGTTCGGCAGCTCCTACGAGCAGTACTTC. Translation: CASSLEFGSSYEQYF.

The chain carries TRBV19 and TRBJ2-1, with 10 bases fitting TRBD1. Germline-derived CDR1 and CDR2 are LNHDA and SQIVND (reference sequence). This CDR3 spans 14 amino acids. The ends lost 7 bases at V and 4 bases at J; junction bases unmatched: 4. CDR3: CASTGQGTYNEQFF. The CDR3 DNA follows: TGTGCCAGTACGGGACAGGGGACTTACAATGAGCAGTTCTTC.

The V gene is TRBV6-1, the J gene TRBJ2-7; 7 nucleotides match TRBD2. The V and J ends lost 6 bases and 5 bases, in that order; junction bases with no gene match: 13. CDR3 length equals 15 residues. CDR1 and CDR2 (germline): MNHNS, SASEGT. DNA for the CDR3: TGTGCCAGCAGCGTCGAGACTAGCACTTCGAACGAGCAGTACTTC. Translation gives CASSVETSTSNEQYF.

V gene TRBV21-1 combines with J gene TRBJ1-4; the table's D call of TRBD1 was not tested on the DNA. TRBV21-1 is noted as a pseudogene. CDR3 length equals 8 residues. CDR3 in DNA: TGTGCCAGCAGAGACAGCCTTTTT. The encoded protein is CASRDSLF.

V and J are TRBV27 and TRBJ2-1, with D perhaps matching TRBD1 or TRBD2 (5 bases each). V was pared by 4 bases and J by 4 bases, with 8 bases between. Germline V CDR1 and CDR2: MNHEY, SMNVEV (reference sequence). The CDR3 loop spans 13 amino acids. The CDR3 region has the DNA TGTGCCAGCAGTTCGGGACCTTACAATGAGCAGTTCTTC. Translating it yields CASSSGPYNEQFF.

The chain uses TRBV7-9 and TRBJ1-5; D is uncertain. CDR1 and CDR2 from the germline V gene are SEHNR and FQNEAQ (reference sequence). The CDR3 covers 13 residues. Trimming took off 1 base at V and 5 bases at J, with 6 bases between the two ends. CDR3 protein: CASSLGTDQPQHF. CDR3 nucleotides: TGTGCCAGCAGCTTAGGTACAGATCAGCCCCAGCATTTT.

The chain employs TRBV7-6 and TRBJ1-1; D not resolved. Germline values: CDR1 SGHVS, CDR2 FNYEAQ. Trimming left V 1 base short and J 1 base short, with 4 bases between. The CDR3 sequence is 13 residues long. In nucleotides, the CDR3 is TGTGCCAGCAGCTTAGGGGAGAACACTGAAGCTTTCTTT. This translates into CASSLGENTEAFF.

The rearrangement links TRBV6-1 to TRBJ1-6, with 11 nucleotides matching TRBD1. This CDR3 comprises 15 residues. Per germline, CDR1 MNHNS and CDR2 SASEGT. The trim removed 8 bases at V and 8 bases at J, leaving 8 bases unmatched. CDR3 loop: CASFPGQGADSPLHF. In nucleotides, the CDR3 is TGTGCCAGCTTTCCCGGACAGGGGGCTGATTCACCCCTCCACTTT.

This clone was seen once. This chain connects TRBV27 to TRBJ2-2; 10 nucleotides agree with TRBD2. V shed 4 bases, J shed 2 bases, and the junction held 10 bases outside the gene matches. This CDR3 has 18 residues. The germline CDR1 and CDR2 sequences are MNHEY and SMNVEV (reference sequence). The CDR3 loop is CASSSTTTSGNNTGELFF. For the CDR3, the DNA is TGTGCCAGCAGTTCAACGACAACTAGCGGGAACAACACCGGGGAGCTGTTTTTT.

The V and J genes are TRBV30 and TRBJ1-1, with 8 positions matching TRBD1. CDR1 and CDR2 (germline): GTSNPN, SVGIG (reference sequence). This CDR3 has 15 residues. J gave up 6 bases and V 3 bases, and 12 bases lay outside the gene matches. CDR3 loop: CAWRDFGQGDPEAFF. CDR3 DNA sequence: TGTGCCTGGAGAGATTTCGGACAGGGAGATCCTGAAGCTTTCTTT.

This clone is labeled as hyperexpanded. J is TRBJ1-2 and V is TRBV15; perhaps TRBD1 as D (5 bases). This CDR3 has 16 amino acids. Trimming stripped 0 bases from V and 4 bases from J, with 15 bases between. Germline lookup yields CDR1 LNHNV and CDR2 YYDKDF (reference sequence). The CDR3: CATSRDRGTQVYGYTF. The CDR3 DNA follows: TGTGCCACCAGCAGAGATCGGGGGACCCAGGTCTATGGCTACACCTTC.

Only a few counts were recorded for this clone. This chain uses TRBV27 with TRBJ1-5; no clear D gene. Trimming cost V 2 bases and J 0 bases, with 8 bases left between them. This CDR3 contains 15 residues. Germline V gives CDR1 MNHEY, CDR2 SMNVEV (reference sequence). CDR3 in amino acids: CASSLDGDSNQPQHF. As DNA, the CDR3 is TGTGCCAGCAGTTTAGACGGAGATAGCAATCAGCCCCAGCATTTT.